The clone carrying this T cell receptor beta chain has just one count. The sample is drawn from a study of T cell responses to AZD1222 COVID-19 vaccine. Germline V gene data show CDR1 as MNHEY and CDR2 as SVGAGI. This CDR3 has 14 amino acids. Trimming took off 6 bases at V and 0 bases at J, with 9 bases between the two ends. Profiling relied on immunoSEQ multiplex PCR, and the TCRdb table lists in-frame clones only, not all of them. The sample lists roughly 120,000 clones, around nine tenths occurring once. The gene calls are TRBV6-5 and TRBJ1-5; the D gene is possibly TRBD1 (6 bases). Sequencing used peripheral blood, obtained 28 days after the second AZD1222 dose. The sequence derives from an adult who received the AZD1222 COVID-19 vaccine. DNA for the CDR3: TGTGCCAGCAGAGACAGGTATAGCAATCAGCCCCAGCATTTT. This gives the protein CASRDRYSNQPQHF.